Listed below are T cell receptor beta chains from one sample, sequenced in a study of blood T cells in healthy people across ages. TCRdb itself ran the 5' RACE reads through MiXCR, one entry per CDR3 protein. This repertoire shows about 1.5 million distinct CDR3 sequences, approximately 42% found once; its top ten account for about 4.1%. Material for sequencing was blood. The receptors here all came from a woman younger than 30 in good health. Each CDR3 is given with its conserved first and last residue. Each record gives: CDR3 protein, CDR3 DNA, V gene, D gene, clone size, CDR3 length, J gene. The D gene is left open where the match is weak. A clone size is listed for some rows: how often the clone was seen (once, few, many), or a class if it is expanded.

CDR3aa: CASSSGTSGTNTYEQYF; CDR3nt: TGCGCCAGCAGCTCTGGGACTAGCGGGACTAATACCTACGAGCAGTACTTC; v_gene: TRBV5-1; d_gene: TRBD2; abundance: NA; len: 17; j_gene: TRBJ2-7
CDR3aa: CSARKQGGLNQPQHF; CDR3nt: TGCAGTGCTAGAAAGCAGGGGGGGCTAAATCAGCCCCAGCATTTT; v_gene: TRBV20-1; d_gene: TRBD1; abundance: NA; len: 15; j_gene: TRBJ1-5
CDR3aa: CASSQEGDSGAIYNEQYF; CDR3nt: TGCGCCAGCAGCCAAGAGGGGGATAGCGGGGCTATTTACAATGAGCAGTACTTC; v_gene: TRBV4-1; d_gene: TRBD2; abundance: NA; len: 18; j_gene: TRBJ2-7
CDR3aa: CASSQEGLAPYTEQFF; CDR3nt: TGTGCCAGCAGCCAAGAGGGACTAGCGCCCTACACTGAGCAGTTCTTC; v_gene: TRBV4-2; d_gene: TRBD2; abundance: NA; len: 16; j_gene: TRBJ2-1
CDR3aa: CSARPGLVPDTQYF; CDR3nt: TGCAGTGCTAGACCCGGACTAGTCCCAGATACGCAGTATTTT; v_gene: TRBV20-1; d_gene: TRBD2; abundance: NA; len: 14; j_gene: TRBJ2-3
CDR3aa: CASSLGLLFGSYEQYF; CDR3nt: TGTGCCAGCAGCTTGGGCCTACTCTTCGGCTCCTACGAGCAGTACTTC; v_gene: TRBV5-5; d_gene: NA; abundance: NA; len: 16; j_gene: TRBJ2-7
CDR3aa: CASSQEFGPWGSRYNEQFF; CDR3nt: TGCGCCAGCAGCCAAGAGTTTGGCCCGTGGGGGAGTAGGTACAATGAGCAGTTCTTC; v_gene: TRBV4-3; d_gene: NA; abundance: NA; len: 19; j_gene: TRBJ2-1
CDR3aa: CASRLIAGGNEQFF; CDR3nt: TGTGCCAGCAGATTGATAGCGGGGGGAAATGAGCAGTTCTTC; v_gene: TRBV11-2; d_gene: TRBD2; abundance: NA; len: 14; j_gene: TRBJ2-1
CDR3aa: CVSSQDLSGRDPDTQYF; CDR3nt: TGTGTCAGCAGCCAAGATCTCAGCGGGAGGGACCCAGATACGCAGTATTTT; v_gene: TRBV4-2; d_gene: TRBD2; abundance: few; len: 17; j_gene: TRBJ2-3
CDR3aa: CASSLARTEHYEQYF; CDR3nt: TGCGCCAGCAGCTTAGCCCGGACAGAGCACTACGAGCAGTACTTC; v_gene: TRBV11-1; d_gene: NA; abundance: NA; len: 15; j_gene: TRBJ2-7
CDR3aa: CAISPDTGELFF; CDR3nt: TGTGCCATCAGCCCGGACACCGGGGAGCTGTTTTTT; v_gene: TRBV10-3; d_gene: NA; abundance: NA; len: 12; j_gene: TRBJ2-2
CDR3aa: CSAKAEGIQYF; CDR3nt: TGCAGTGCTAAAGCGGAAGGAATTCAGTACTTC; v_gene: TRBV20-1; d_gene: NA; abundance: NA; len: 11; j_gene: TRBJ2-4
CDR3aa: CASSDPSGGLSSGGEQFF; CDR3nt: TGTGCCAGCAGTGATCCTAGCGGGGGCCTCTCGTCCGGCGGTGAGCAGTTCTTC; v_gene: TRBV2; d_gene: TRBD2; abundance: NA; len: 18; j_gene: TRBJ2-1
CDR3aa: CSDRQGVGQPQHF; CDR3nt: TGCAGTGATCGACAGGGGGTTGGTCAGCCCCAGCATTTT; v_gene: TRBV20-1; d_gene: TRBD1; abundance: NA; len: 13; j_gene: TRBJ1-5
CDR3aa: CAISDGSTQYF; CDR3nt: TGTGCCATCAGTGATGGTTCGACCCAGTACTTC; v_gene: TRBV10-3; d_gene: NA; abundance: few; len: 11; j_gene: TRBJ2-5
CDR3aa: CSVGVSGPPPEQFF; CDR3nt: TGCAGCGTTGGGGTAAGCGGTCCTCCCCCCGAGCAGTTCTTC; v_gene: TRBV29-1; d_gene: NA; abundance: few; len: 14; j_gene: TRBJ2-1
CDR3aa: CAGSVTDTGNTIYF; CDR3nt: TGTGCCGGCAGTGTGACAGACACTGGAAACACCATATATTTT; v_gene: TRBV25-1; d_gene: NA; abundance: once; len: 14; j_gene: TRBJ1-3
CDR3aa: CASSQGGAGGRDTQYF; CDR3nt: TGCGCCAGCAGCCAAGGGGGGGCAGGGGGTCGAGATACGCAGTATTTT; v_gene: TRBV4-3; d_gene: NA; abundance: few; len: 16; j_gene: TRBJ2-3
CDR3aa: CASRPRAAGTEAFF; CDR3nt: TGTGCCAGCAGACCCCGGGCGGCAGGCACTGAAGCTTTCTTT; v_gene: TRBV6-5; d_gene: NA; abundance: NA; len: 14; j_gene: TRBJ1-1